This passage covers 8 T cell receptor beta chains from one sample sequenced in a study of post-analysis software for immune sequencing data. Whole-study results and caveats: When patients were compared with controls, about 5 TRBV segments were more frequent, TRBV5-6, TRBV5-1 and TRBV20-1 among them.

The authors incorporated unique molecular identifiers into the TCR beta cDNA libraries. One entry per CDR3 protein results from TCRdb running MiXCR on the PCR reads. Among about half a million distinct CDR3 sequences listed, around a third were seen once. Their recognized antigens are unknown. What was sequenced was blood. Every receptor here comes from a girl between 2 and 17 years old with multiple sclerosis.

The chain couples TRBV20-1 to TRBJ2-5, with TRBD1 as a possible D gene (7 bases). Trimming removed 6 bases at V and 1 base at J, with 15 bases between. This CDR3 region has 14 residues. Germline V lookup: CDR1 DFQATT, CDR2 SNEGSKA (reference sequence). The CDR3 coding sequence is TGCAGTGCCGAGCCGGGGGACAGCCAAGAGACCCAGTACTTC. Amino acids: CSAEPGDSQETQYF.

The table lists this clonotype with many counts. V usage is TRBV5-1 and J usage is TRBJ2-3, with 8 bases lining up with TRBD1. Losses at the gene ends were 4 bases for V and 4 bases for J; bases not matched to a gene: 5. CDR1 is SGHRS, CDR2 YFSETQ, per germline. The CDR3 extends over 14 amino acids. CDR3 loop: CASSPGQGPDTQYF. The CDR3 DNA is TGCGCCAGCAGCCCAGGACAGGGACCAGATACGCAGTATTTT.

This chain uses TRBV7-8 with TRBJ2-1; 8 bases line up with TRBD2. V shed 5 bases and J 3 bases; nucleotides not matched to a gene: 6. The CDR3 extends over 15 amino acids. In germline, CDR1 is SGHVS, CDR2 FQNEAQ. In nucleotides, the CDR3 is TGTGCCAGCAGCCCCGGGGGGGCCCTCTACAATGAGCAGTTCTTC. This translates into CASSPGGALYNEQFF.

CDR3 sequence: CASSLSRGREQYF. Written as DNA, the CDR3 is TGTGCCAGCAGTTTATCACGGGGTAGAGAGCAGTACTTC. The chain has TRBV27 and TRBJ2-7; D may be TRBD2 (5 bases). V was cut by 0 bases and J by 7 bases, with 10 bases left in between. This CDR3 has 13 residues. From germline, CDR1 is MNHEY and CDR2 SMNVEV (reference sequence).

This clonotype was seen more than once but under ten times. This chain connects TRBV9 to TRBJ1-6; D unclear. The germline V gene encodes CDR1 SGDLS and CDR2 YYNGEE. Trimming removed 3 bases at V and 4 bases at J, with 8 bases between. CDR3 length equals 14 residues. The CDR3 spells CASSAGSYNSPLHF. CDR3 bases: TGTGCCAGCAGCGCCGGTAGTTATAATTCACCCCTCCACTTT.

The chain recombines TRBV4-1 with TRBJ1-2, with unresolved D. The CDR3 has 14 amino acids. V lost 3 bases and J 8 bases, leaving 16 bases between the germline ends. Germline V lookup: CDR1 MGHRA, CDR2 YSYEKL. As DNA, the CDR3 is TGCGCCAGCAGCCAGGGTGACATAGCTTGGGGCTACACCTTC. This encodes CASSQGDIAWGYTF.

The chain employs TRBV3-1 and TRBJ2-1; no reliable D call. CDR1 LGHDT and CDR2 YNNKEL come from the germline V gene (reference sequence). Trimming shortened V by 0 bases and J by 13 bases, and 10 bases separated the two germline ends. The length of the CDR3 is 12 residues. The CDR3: CASSQDRETQFF. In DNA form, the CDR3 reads TGTGCCAGCAGCCAAGATCGAGAGACCCAGTTCTTC.

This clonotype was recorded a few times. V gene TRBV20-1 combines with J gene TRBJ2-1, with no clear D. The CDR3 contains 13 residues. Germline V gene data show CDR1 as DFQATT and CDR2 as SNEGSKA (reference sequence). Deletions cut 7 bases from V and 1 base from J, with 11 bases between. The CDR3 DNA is TGCAGTGTATTCTTCGGGTCCTACAATGAGCAGTTCTTC. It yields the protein CSVFFGSYNEQFF.